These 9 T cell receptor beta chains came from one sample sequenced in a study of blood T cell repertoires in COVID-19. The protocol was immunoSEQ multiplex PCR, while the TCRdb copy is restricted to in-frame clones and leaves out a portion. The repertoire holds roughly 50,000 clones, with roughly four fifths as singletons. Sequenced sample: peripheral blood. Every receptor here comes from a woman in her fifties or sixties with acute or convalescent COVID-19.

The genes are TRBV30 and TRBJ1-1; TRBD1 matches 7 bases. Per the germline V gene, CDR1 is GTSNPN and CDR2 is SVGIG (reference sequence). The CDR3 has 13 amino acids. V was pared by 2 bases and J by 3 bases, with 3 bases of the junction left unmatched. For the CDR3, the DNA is TGTGCCTGGAGTTCCGACAGGGACACTGAAGCTTTCTTT. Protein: CAWSSDRDTEAFF. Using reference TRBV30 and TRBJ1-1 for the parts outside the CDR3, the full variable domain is SQTIHQWPATLVQPVGSPLSLECTVEGTSNPNLYWYRQAAGRGLQLLFYSVGIGQISSEVPQNLSASRPQDRQFILSSKKLLLSDSGFYLCAWSSDRDTEAFFGQGTRLTVV.

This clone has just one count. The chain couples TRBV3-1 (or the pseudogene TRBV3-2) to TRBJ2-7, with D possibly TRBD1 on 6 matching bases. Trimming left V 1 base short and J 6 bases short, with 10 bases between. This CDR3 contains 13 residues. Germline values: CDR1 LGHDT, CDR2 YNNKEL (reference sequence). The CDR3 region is CASSQVRQAEQYF. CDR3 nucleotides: TGTGCCAGCAGCCAAGTCCGACAGGCCGAGCAGTACTTC.

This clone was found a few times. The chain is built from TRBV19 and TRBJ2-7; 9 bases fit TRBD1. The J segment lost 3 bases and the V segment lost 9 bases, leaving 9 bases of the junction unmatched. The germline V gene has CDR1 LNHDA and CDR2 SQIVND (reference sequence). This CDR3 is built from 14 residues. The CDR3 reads CASSPGTGLYEQYF. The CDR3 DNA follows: TGTGCCAGCAGTCCAGGGACAGGGCTCTACGAGCAGTACTTC.

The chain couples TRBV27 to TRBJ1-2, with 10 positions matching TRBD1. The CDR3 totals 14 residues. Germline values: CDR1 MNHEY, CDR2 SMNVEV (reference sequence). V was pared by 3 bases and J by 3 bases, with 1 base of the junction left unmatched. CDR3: CASSLDRGDYGYTF. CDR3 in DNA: TGTGCCAGCAGTTTGGACAGGGGGGACTATGGCTACACCTTC.

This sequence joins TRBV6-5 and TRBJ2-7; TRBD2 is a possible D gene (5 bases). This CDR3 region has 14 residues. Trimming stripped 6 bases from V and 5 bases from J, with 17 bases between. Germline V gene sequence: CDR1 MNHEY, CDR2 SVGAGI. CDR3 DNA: TGTGCCAGCAGCCCAAGACGAAGGGAGAACGAGCAGTACTTC. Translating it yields CASSPRRRENEQYF.

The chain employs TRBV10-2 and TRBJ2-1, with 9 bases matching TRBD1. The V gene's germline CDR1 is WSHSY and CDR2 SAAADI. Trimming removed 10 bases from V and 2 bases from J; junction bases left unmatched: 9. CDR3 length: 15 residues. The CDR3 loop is CATFPDRGTYNEQFF. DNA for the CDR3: TGCGCCACTTTTCCGGACAGGGGAACCTACAATGAGCAGTTCTTC.

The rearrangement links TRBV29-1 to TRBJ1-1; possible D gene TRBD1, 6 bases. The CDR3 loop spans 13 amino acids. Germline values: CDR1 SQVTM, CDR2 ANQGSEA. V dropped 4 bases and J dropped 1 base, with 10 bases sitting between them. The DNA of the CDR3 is TGCAGCGTTGCCGACAGGCGGAACACTGAAGCTTTCTTT. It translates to CSVADRRNTEAFF.

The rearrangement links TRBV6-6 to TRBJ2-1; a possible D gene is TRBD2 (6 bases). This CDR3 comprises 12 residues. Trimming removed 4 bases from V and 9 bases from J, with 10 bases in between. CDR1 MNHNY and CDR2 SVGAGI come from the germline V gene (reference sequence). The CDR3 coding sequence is TGTGCCAGCAGTTCCACTAGCTTTGAGCAGTTCTTC. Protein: CASSSTSFEQFF.

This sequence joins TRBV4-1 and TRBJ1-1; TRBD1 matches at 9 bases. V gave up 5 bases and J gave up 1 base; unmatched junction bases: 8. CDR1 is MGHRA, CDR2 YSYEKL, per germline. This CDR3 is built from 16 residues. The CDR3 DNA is TGCGCCAGCAGCTTAGGACCGACAGGGGGGAACACTGAAGCTTTCTTT. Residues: CASSLGPTGGNTEAFF.